One and the same sample provided the 15 T cell receptor beta chains below, sequenced in a study of T cells in women clearing cervical HPV infection. Only in-frame clones appear in the TCRdb table, and some are missing; sequencing was by immunoSEQ multiplex PCR. Across about 24,000 clones, the top ten clones capture 4.5% to 5% of the sample. Sequenced sample: blood buffy coat. The receptors originated from a woman between 18 and 70 years old with a cervical HPV16 infection that either progressed to CIN3+ or cleared (not recorded which).

Concerning this clone itself: Read coverage stops 3 residues before the CDR3 terminus; the germline J gene supplies the remainder. The V call is TRBV11-3, the J call TRBJ1-1; TRBD1 matches at 7 bases. There are 14 residues in the CDR3. The V gene's germline CDR1 is SGHNT and CDR2 YENEEA. The J segment lost 1 base and the V segment lost 5 bases, leaving 4 bases of the junction unmatched. The covered CDR3 bases are TGTGCCAGCAGCCCAGGGGGTCGGAACACTGAA. It specifies CASSPGGRNTE. The whole CDR3 reads CASSPGGRNTEAFF.

Worth noting for this clone: Coverage ceases 3 residues before the CDR3 finishes, and the germline J gene fills in the end. The rearrangement uses TRBV10-3 and TRBJ2-5, with 8 nucleotides matching TRBD2. The CDR3 totals 14 residues. The germline CDR1 and CDR2 sequences are ENHRY and SYGVKD. With V trimmed by 3 bases and J by 2 bases, 2 bases remained unmatched. CDR3 loop: CAISERGGQETQYF. The CDR3 bases that were read are TGTGCCATCAGTGAACGGGGGGGGCAAGAGACC.

Of note for this clone: The CDR3 end lies 3 residues beyond the end of the read and is filled in from the germline J gene. The chain recombines TRBV5-1 with TRBJ2-2; D uncertain. Looked up from germline, CDR1 is SGHRS and CDR2 is YFSETQ. The CDR3 has 15 residues. Deletions cut 1 base from V and 3 bases from J, with 10 bases between. CDR3 DNA, as far as it was read: TGCGCCAGCAGCTTGCGTTCTTTCGACACCGGGGAG. Translating gives CASSLRSFDTGE. The CDR3 reads in full as CASSLRSFDTGELFF.

Note on this clone: The read finishes 3 residues shy of the CDR3 end, and the germline J gene is used to complete it. V usage is TRBV7-9 and J usage is TRBJ1-5, with D perhaps matching TRBD1 (5 bases). This CDR3 has 14 amino acids. The germline CDR1 and CDR2 sequences are SEHNR and FQNEAQ (reference sequence). The sequenced part of the CDR3 DNA is TGTGCCAGCAGCTTCTGGGGCAGAACAGATCCC. As protein: CASSFWGRTDP. From start to end, the CDR3 is CASSFWGRTDPQHF.

On this clone: The observed sequence ends 3 residues before the CDR3 terminus, with the missing tail filled in from the germline J gene. The V and J genes are TRBV19 and TRBJ2-1, with 9 bases matching TRBD2. The V gene end was trimmed by 4 bases and the J gene end by 4 bases; junction bases not matched to a gene: 5. CDR3 size: 15 residues. Germline loops: CDR1 LNHDA, CDR2 SQIVND (reference sequence). CDR3 sequence: CASSNVAGGYNEQFF. The sequenced part of the CDR3 DNA is TGTGCCAGTAGTAATGTCGCGGGGGGGTACAATGAG.

About this clone itself: The read stops 3 residues short of the end of the CDR3; the missing end is completed from the germline J gene. This chain links TRBV18 with TRBJ2-7; TRBD2 aligns across 8 bases. The V gene's germline CDR1 is KGHSH and CDR2 LQKENI. This CDR3 contains 15 residues. Trimming cost V 6 bases and J 2 bases; bases outside gene matches: 9. CDR3 protein: CASSPGAGGAYEQYF. CDR3 DNA, as far as it was read: TGTGCCAGCTCCCCAGGGGCGGGGGGTGCCTACGAG.

Turning to this clone: A junction boundary mismatches the germline segment, possibly from a read error. Read coverage stops 3 residues before the CDR3 terminus; the germline J gene supplies the remainder. The V call is TRBV7-9, the J call TRBJ2-3; D perhaps matches TRBD1 (6 bases). Germline lookup yields CDR1 SEHNR and CDR2 FQNEAQ (reference sequence). This CDR3 comprises 15 residues. CDR3: CASSFGRTVTETQYF. The CDR3 DNA, read in part, is TGTGCCAGCAGCTTTGGACGGACAGTAACAGAGACG.

The sequenced part of the CDR3 DNA is TGTGCCAGCAGCTTAACTAGCGGGAGTGCAGATACC. It yields the protein CASSLTSGSADT. The complete CDR3 sequence is CASSLTSGSADTYTF. The chain recombines TRBV7-2 with TRBJ1-2; the D is unclear. The read stops 3 residues short of the end of the CDR3; the missing end is completed from the germline J gene. Germline-derived CDR1 and CDR2 are SGHTA and FQGNSA. The CDR3 runs to 15 residues.

As regards this clone: The read ends 3 residues before the CDR3 terminus; that terminus is restored from the germline J gene. The rearrangement uses TRBV19 and TRBJ1-5; perhaps TRBD1 as D (6 bases). The CDR3 covers 12 residues. Germline V gives CDR1 LNHDA, CDR2 SQIVND (reference sequence). The germline V and J ends were trimmed by 9 bases and 3 bases, with 9 bases remaining between them. CDR3 residues: CASQGYNQPQHF. CDR3 DNA, as far as it was read: TGTGCCAGCCAGGGGTACAATCAGCCC.

Remarks on this clone: The CDR3 extends 3 residues past the end of the read, so its final part is completed from the germline J gene. The chain couples TRBV29-1 to TRBJ2-2; TRBD1 matches 9 bases. The germline V gene encodes CDR1 SQVTM and CDR2 ANQGSEA. V was clipped by 6 bases and J by 2 bases; unmatched bases: 4. The CDR3 consists of 14 residues. CDR3 amino acids: CSVRQGDNTGELFF. The part of the CDR3 DNA that was read is TGCAGCGTGCGACAGGGGGATAACACCGGGGAG.

About this clone itself: The read ends 3 residues shy of where the CDR3 ends; the end is completed using the germline J gene. The chain employs TRBV10-3 and TRBJ1-2; 9 bases match TRBD1. Germline V gives CDR1 ENHRY, CDR2 SYGVKD. The CDR3 sequence is 18 residues long. V was pared by 1 base and J by 3 bases, with 12 bases of the junction left unmatched. The CDR3 sequence is CAISEYVSGTGNHYGYTF. The sequenced part of the CDR3 DNA is TGTGCCATCAGTGAGTATGTTTCCGGGACAGGGAATCACTATGGC.

By frequency, this clone is medium-sized (0.01 to 0.1%). Sequencing ends 3 residues short of the CDR3 end; the germline J gene provides the rest. The chain recombines TRBV28 with TRBJ2-7; 9 nucleotides agree with TRBD1. This CDR3 region has 13 residues. After removal of 5 bases from V and 4 bases from J, the junction contained 3 bases not matched to a gene. Germline V gene data show CDR1 as MDHEN and CDR2 as SYDVKM. CDR3 protein: CASSIGTGYEQYF. CDR3 DNA (partial): TGTGCCAGCAGTATTGGGACAGGGTACGAG.

With regard to this clone: Read data end 3 residues before the CDR3 end; the end is taken from the germline J gene. V and J are TRBV10-1 and TRBJ2-3; 8 bases are shared with TRBD2. CDR3 length: 17 residues. Per germline, CDR1 WNHNN and CDR2 SYGVQD (reference sequence). V gave up 0 bases and J gave up 4 bases; unmatched junction bases: 9. The covered CDR3 bases are TGCGCCAGCAGTGAGTCGGAACGCGGGGGGCTTCCAGATACG. This encodes CASSESERGGLPDT. The whole CDR3 sequence is CASSESERGGLPDTQYF.

Turning to this clone: The junction shows a germline mismatch at one end, possibly a read error. Read coverage stops 3 residues before the CDR3 terminus; the germline J gene supplies the remainder. The chain joins TRBV7-9 to TRBJ2-7, with TRBD1 identical over 8 bases. CDR3 size: 13 residues. Germline CDR1 and CDR2: SEHNR and FQNEAQ (reference sequence). CDR3 sequence: CSSSNRGAYEQYF. The CDR3 DNA, read in part, is TGTTCCAGCAGCAACAGGGGGGCCTACGAG.

The sequenced part of the CDR3 DNA is TGTGCCAGCAGTGACTCAGGACAGTTTAATGAG. Translated: CASSDSGQFNE. The CDR3 in full is CASSDSGQFNEQFF. This chain links TRBV6-4 with TRBJ2-1; weak D call: TRBD1 (6 bases). The sequenced fragment ends 3 residues before the CDR3 boundary, so the rest is inferred from the germline J gene. This CDR3 is built from 14 residues. Deletions cut 0 bases from V and 7 bases from J, with 10 bases between. Germline loops: CDR1 MRHNA, CDR2 SNTAGT.